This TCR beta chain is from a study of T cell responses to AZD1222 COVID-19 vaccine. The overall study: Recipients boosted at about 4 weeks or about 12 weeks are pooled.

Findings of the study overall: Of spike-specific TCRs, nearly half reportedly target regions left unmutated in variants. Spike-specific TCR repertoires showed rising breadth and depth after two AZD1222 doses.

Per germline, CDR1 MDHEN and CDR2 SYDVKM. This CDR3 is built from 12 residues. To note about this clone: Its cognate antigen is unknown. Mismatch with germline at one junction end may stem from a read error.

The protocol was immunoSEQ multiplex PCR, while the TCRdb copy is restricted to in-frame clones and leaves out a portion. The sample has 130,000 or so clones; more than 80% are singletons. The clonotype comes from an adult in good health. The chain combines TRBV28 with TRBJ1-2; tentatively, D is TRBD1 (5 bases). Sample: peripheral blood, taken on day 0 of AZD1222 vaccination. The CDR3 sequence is CASSVSGLSDFF. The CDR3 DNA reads TGTGCCAGCAGTGTGTCGGGACTCTCAGATTTCTTC.